Listed below are T cell receptor beta chains from one sample, sequenced in a study of response to subunit inactivated influenza vaccine. One entry per CDR3 protein results from TCRdb running MiXCR on the RT-PCR reads. The sample carries roughly 190,000 distinct CDR3 sequences, 9.5% to 15% recorded once. These records were also assigned to another study, of T cells expressing NK-cell markers.

The source was CD8+ T cells sorted from PBMCs, collected 12 days after vaccination. The receptors were sampled from a man aged 45-65 years who received an inactivated influenza vaccine. CDR3s include the opening cysteine and the closing phenylalanine or tryptophan. The D gene is left open where the match is weak. Clone size is stated in some rows and not others, as once, few, many or a class when expanded.

size	D	V	J	DNA	CDR3
.	.	TRBV6-5	TRBJ2-2	TGTGCCAGCAGTTACTCCCTAGCCTCCACCGGGGAGCTGTTTTTT	CASSYSLASTGELFF
.	.	TRBV5-4	TRBJ2-5	TGTGCCAGCAGCTTTGGTGTACTAGAAGAGACCCAGTACTTC	CASSFGVLEETQYF
few	TRBD1	TRBV27	TRBJ2-3	TGTGCCAGCAGTTCGGGACAGTTCACAGATACGCAGTATTTT	CASSSGQFTDTQYF
.	TRBD1	TRBV6-2/TRBV6-3	TRBJ2-3	TGTGCCAGCCTTCGAAGGGGGCGTTCCACAGATACGCAGTATTTT	CASLRRGRSTDTQYF
few	.	TRBV9	TRBJ1-4	TGTGCCAGCAGCGCCGCAGGGACAACTAATGAAAAACTGTTTTTT	CASSAAGTTNEKLFF
many	TRBD2	TRBV7-9	TRBJ2-1	TGCGCCAGCAGCTTGGCGGGAGGCTACAATGAGCAGTTCTTC	CASSLAGGYNEQFF
few	.	TRBV7-8	TRBJ2-7	TGTGCCAGCAGCGCCGCTAGGACCGGGCGTTTGGAGCAGTACTTC	CASSAARTGRLEQYF
few	TRBD2	TRBV20-1	TRBJ2-7	TGCAGTGCAACTAGCGGGAGTTCCGGGAGCGAGCAGTACTTC	CSATSGSSGSEQYF
few	.	TRBV10-3	TRBJ2-6	TGTGCCATCAGTGACATCCCTGGGGCCAACGTCCTGACTTTC	CAISDIPGANVLTF
few	.	TRBV10-3	TRBJ2-7	TGTGCCATCAGTGAGTCGCTCGAGGGGGACTACGAGCAGTACTTC	CAISESLEGDYEQYF
few	TRBD1	TRBV12-3/TRBV12-4	TRBJ2-2	TGTGCCAGCAGCCCAACAGGGGGCGGAGTACTAGCCCCGAACACCGGGGAGCTGTTTTTT	CASSPTGGGVLAPNTGELFF
many	.	TRBV29-1	TRBJ2-7	TGCAGCGTTGAAGATTTCCAGGGTACCTACGAGCAGTACTTC	CSVEDFQGTYEQYF
.	TRBD2	TRBV5-5	TRBJ2-1	TGTGCCAGCAGCATCCGGACTAGCGGGGGGGCGTCCTACAATGAGCAGTTCTTC	CASSIRTSGGASYNEQFF
few	.	TRBV20-1	TRBJ1-6	TGCAGTGCTAGGGGGGAATATAATTCACCCCTCCACTTT	CSARGEYNSPLHF
few	.	TRBV12-3/TRBV12-4	TRBJ2-2	TGTGCCAGCAGTTTTTACAGAACCGGGGAGCTGTTTTTT	CASSFYRTGELFF
few	.	TRBV7-9	TRBJ2-7	TGTGCCAGCAGCCCGGGACATTCCTACGAGCAGTACTTC	CASSPGHSYEQYF
.	.	TRBV24-1	TRBJ2-1	TGTGCCACCAGTCCCCGTTGGTCCCGAACCTACAATGAGCAGTTCTTC	CATSPRWSRTYNEQFF
few	.	TRBV6-2/TRBV6-3	TRBJ2-1	TGTGCCAGCAGTTACGTTGATGAGCAGTTCTTC	CASSYVDEQFF
.	.	TRBV9	TRBJ1-5	TGTGCCAGCAGCGTAGGGAGTTATCAGCCCCAGCATTTT	CASSVGSYQPQHF
.	.	TRBV6-5	TRBJ1-4	TGTGCCAGCAGTTCCTCCGGGACGGTAAATGAAAAACTGTTTTTT	CASSSSGTVNEKLFF
.	TRBD2	TRBV9	TRBJ2-1	TGTGCCAGCAGCGTATATGAGTCCAATACTGGGAGGGATGAGCAGTTCTTC	CASSVYESNTGRDEQFF
many	.	TRBV7-9	TRBJ2-3	TGTGCCAGCAGCTATACAGAGAGATATAGCACAGATACGCAGTATTTT	CASSYTERYSTDTQYF
many	.	TRBV20-1	TRBJ2-7	TGCAGTGCTAGAGGGGTCGGTAGCGGCTACGAGCAGTACTTC	CSARGVGSGYEQYF
many	.	TRBV9	TRBJ1-3	TGTGCCAGCAGCGTAGGGGTCGGGGGCAGAGGGTCTGGAAACACCATATATTTT	CASSVGVGGRGSGNTIYF
.	TRBD2	TRBV9	TRBJ2-5	TGTGCCAGCAGCGTCCTCGGGAGGCGTCAAGAGACCCAGTACTTC	CASSVLGRRQETQYF